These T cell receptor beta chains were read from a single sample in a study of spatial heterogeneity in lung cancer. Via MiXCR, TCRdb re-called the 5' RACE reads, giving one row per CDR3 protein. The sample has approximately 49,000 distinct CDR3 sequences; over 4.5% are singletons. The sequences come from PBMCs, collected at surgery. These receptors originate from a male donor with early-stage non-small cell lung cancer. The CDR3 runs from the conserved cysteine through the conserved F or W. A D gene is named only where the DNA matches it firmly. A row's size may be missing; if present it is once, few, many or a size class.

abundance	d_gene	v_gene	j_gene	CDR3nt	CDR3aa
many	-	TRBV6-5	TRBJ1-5	TGTGCCAGCAGTTACCGGGACCCCCTAGGTCAGCCCCAGCATTTT	CASSYRDPLGQPQHF
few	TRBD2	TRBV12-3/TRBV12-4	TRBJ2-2	TGTGCCAGCAGAGGGACTAGCGGAAAGAACACCGGGGAGCTGTTTTTT	CASRGTSGKNTGELFF
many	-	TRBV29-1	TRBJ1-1	TGCAGCGTTTTTAGGAGGGACACTGAAGCTTTCTTT	CSVFRRDTEAFF
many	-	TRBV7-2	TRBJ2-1	TGTGCCAGCAGCTCCTCAACATACTACAATGAGCAGTTCTTC	CASSSSTYYNEQFF
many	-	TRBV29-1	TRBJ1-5	TGCAGCGTTTCTGGCACAGATAGCAATCAGCCCCAGCATTTT	CSVSGTDSNQPQHF
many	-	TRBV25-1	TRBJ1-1	TGTGCCAGCAGTGACCTACACACTGAAGCTTTCTTT	CASSDLHTEAFF
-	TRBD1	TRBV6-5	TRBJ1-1	TGTGCCAGCTCCCGGGACAGTAACACTGAAGCTTTCTTT	CASSRDSNTEAFF
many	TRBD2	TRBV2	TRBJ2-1	TGTGCCAGCAGTGCACTAGCGGGGAGAAATGAGCAGTTCTTC	CASSALAGRNEQFF
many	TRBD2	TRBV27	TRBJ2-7	TGTGCCAGCAGCCCACGGGAGGGAGGGCCCTACGAGCAGTACTTC	CASSPREGGPYEQYF
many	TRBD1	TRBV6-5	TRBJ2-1	TGTGCCAGCAGTCCGGACAGGGCAGACAATGAGCAGTTCTTC	CASSPDRADNEQFF
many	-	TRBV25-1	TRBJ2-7	TGTGCCAGCAGTATAGTCGGGTACGAGCAGTACTTC	CASSIVGYEQYF
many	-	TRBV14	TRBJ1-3	TGTGCCAGCAGCCAAGAGCTACCAGGGGCGCCTGGAAACACCATATATTTT	CASSQELPGAPGNTIYF
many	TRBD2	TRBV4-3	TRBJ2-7	TGCGCCAGCAGCCAGCTAGCGGGAGGATCCCACGAGCAGTACTTC	CASSQLAGGSHEQYF
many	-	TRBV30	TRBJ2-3	TGTGCCTGGAGTTTACAGAGTTCGATGGCAGATACGCAGTATTTT	CAWSLQSSMADTQYF
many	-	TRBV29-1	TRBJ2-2	TGCAGCGTTGATTCGTGGGGAACCGGGGAGCTGTTTTTT	CSVDSWGTGELFF
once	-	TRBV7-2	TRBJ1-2	TGTGCCGGCAGCTTAATGACGGGTTCCTATGGCTACACCTTC	CAGSLMTGSYGYTF
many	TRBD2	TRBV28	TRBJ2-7	TGTGCCAGCACCCCTAGCGGGAGGTTTGTTTCCTACGAGCAGTACTTC	CASTPSGRFVSYEQYF
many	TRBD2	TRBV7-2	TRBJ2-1	TGTGCCAGCAGCTTAGCCGGACTAGCGACCTACAATGAGCAGTTCTTC	CASSLAGLATYNEQFF
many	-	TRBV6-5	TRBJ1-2	TGTGCCAGTGGGCAGGGATCTAACTATGGCTACACCTTC	CASGQGSNYGYTF
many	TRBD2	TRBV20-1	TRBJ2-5	TGCAGTGCTAGAGTTCGTGGACTAGCTTTCGGGACCCAGTACTTC	CSARVRGLAFGTQYF
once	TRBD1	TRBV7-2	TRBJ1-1	TGTGCCAGCAGCCAAGACAGGGCACAAACTGAAGCTTTCTTT	CASSQDRAQTEAFF
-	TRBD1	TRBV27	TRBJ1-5	TGTGCCAGCGGGGAGGGAGGGGGCTTCGGTCAGCCCCAGCATTTT	CASGEGGGFGQPQHF
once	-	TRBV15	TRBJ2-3	TGTGCCACCAGCAGAGAAGGGCGGACAGATACGCAGTATTTT	CATSREGRTDTQYF
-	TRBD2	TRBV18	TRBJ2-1	TGTGCCAGCTCACCACGTCGGGTGGCTAGCGGGAGTACTCTCCATGAGCAGTTCTTC	CASSPRRVASGSTLHEQFF
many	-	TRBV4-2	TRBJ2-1	TGTGCCAGCAGCCAAAGAGCGGGCGAGTGGAATGAGCAGTTCTTC	CASSQRAGEWNEQFF
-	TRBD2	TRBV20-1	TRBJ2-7	TGCAGTGCTAGTCTAGCGGGCGGGCCCCTCGAGCAGTACTTC	CSASLAGGPLEQYF
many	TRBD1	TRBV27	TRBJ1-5	TGTGCCAGCAGTTCCCTTCGACAGGGCAAAGATCAGCCCCAGCATTTT	CASSSLRQGKDQPQHF